This TCR beta chain was profiled in a study of cytomegalovirus exposure and HLA in healthy donors listed by TCRdb under 2017. Background for the entire study: An earlier analysis of approximately 640 of the donors reported roughly 300 Gb of sequence data and about 100 million unique TCR beta sequences from 150 million to 200 million T cells. Roughly 310 gigabases of sequencing data and 80 million or so unique TCR sequences were included in an early release covering around 650 HLA-typed donors. Of the 300 to 400 genotyped donors, 81% fell in the genetic ancestry cluster associated with self-reported Caucasian donors. The study was designed to test whether signatures of past pathogen exposure could be identified by cataloging public T cell receptors. The study profiled the T cell repertoires of around 700 subjects by immunosequencing and related them to cytomegalovirus serostatus. Besides the first cohort of 550 to 750 subjects, a separate validation cohort made up of roughly 120 different subjects was used. High-throughput TCR immunosequencing, statistical association of individual TCRs with disease status, and machine learning were combined to predict cytomegalovirus infection status. A later analysis re-examined previously published TCR beta repertoires from more than 600 donors and added high-resolution HLA genotyping to investigate patterns of TCR occurrence. In the later analysis, no new phenotypic data were used to find candidate immune exposures; instead, reliance was placed on TCR beta sequences and their occurrence across donors. In an earlier analysis of more than 550 of the donors, high-throughput TCR beta sequencing was used to judge whether each TCR beta V gene segment behaved as functional or pseudogenic. Alongside the repertoire data, information on donor age, sex, ethnicity and CMV serostatus was compiled. A later genetic analysis used genome-wide SNP genotypes for about three fifths of the roughly 700 donors, treating that subset as a discovery cohort. Every repertoire in the discovery cohort had been generated on one and the same sequencing platform. Both class I and class II loci were covered by HLA typing, at four-digit resolution. The number of donors typed differed by locus, with about 629-630 for A, B, C, DRB1 and DQB1, more than 500 for DQA1, under 610 for DPA1, and roughly 450 for DPB1. About five DR-DQ haplotypes were treated as single units for association and clustering because of strong linkage in the cohort. Among almost 400 genotyped donors of the cohort, an average of approximately 230,000 unique TCR beta nucleotide sequences were sequenced per donor, around 18% of them non-productive.

What the study reported, not specific to this receptor: At a false discovery rate of 0.05, a later analysis linked around 15,000 TCR beta sequences to specific HLA alleles. An earlier analysis of 587 of the donors showed that most TCR beta V segments appeared in productive rearrangements either about 87% or about 30% of the time, which broadly matched IMGT annotations. A later analysis found that TCR association rates varied across HLA loci, with DRB1 alleles showing the most associated TCRs and HLA-C alleles the fewest. The cohort was sequenced for TCR beta chains only, and without alpha or paired-chain data the features that could be detected were limited. The only immune exposure information available for the cohort was CMV serostatus. The presence/absence analyses assumed that sequencing depth was roughly uniform across donors, and that assumption may not be true. Most TCR sequences were observed very rarely across donors, whereas some public TCRs were present in many individuals. Most CMV-associated TCR beta chains appeared to be HLA-restricted in a later analysis, and the HLA associations seemed to be driven largely by CMV exposure. Because some donors lacked HLA typing at each locus, the association tests relied only on the typed subset. Linkage disequilibrium might explain the correlated functional status among segregating V segments, but an unknown experimental factor could not be excluded. A later analysis reported that several top co-occurrence clusters appeared linked to parvovirus B19, influenza, CMV and Epstein-Barr virus. Assigning TCR associations to individual alleles was difficult when HLA alleles, especially DR and DQ, strongly co-occurred. A cluster of highly shared sequence variants was judged likely to be a technical artifact of the sequencing pipeline. The classifier was reported to diagnose cytomegalovirus status with high specificity and sensitivity in both the original and validation cohorts. A total of 164 TCR beta chains were listed by the study as associated with cytomegalovirus. Three of the identified cytomegalovirus-associated TCR beta chains were confirmed in vitro to be specific for cytomegalovirus antigens. According to a later genetic analysis, donors in an Asian-associated ancestry cluster had fewer N-insertions in productive TCRs than the roughly 670-donor mean. According to the authors, the approach could potentially be generalized to other disease states and immunological phenotypes. An association between a missense DCLRE1C variant and V-gene and J-gene trimming of TCR beta chains was found in a later genetic analysis and replicated in an independent cohort. In a later analysis, HLA-associated TCR beta chains showed more clonal expansion and lower generation probabilities than non-associated chains that were equally common. A further reported finding was that TCR beta sequences accurately predicted the HLA-A and HLA-B alleles for most subjects in the first cohort. Over 15 rarely observed V segments, including chromosome 9 orphons, were excluded from the earlier analysis of about 500 of the donors because counts were too low.

Notes on this clone: Its binding antigen is unknown. No base-level quality is on record; no much larger clone is a single base apart.

The cohort comprised under 700 healthy bone marrow donors. At the time of sampling, all cohort members were nominally healthy, though unrecorded immune exposures were likely present. The donor was CMV seropositive and was included in the group of almost 300 seropositive cohort members. Every donor gave a peripheral blood sample, and the peripheral blood mononuclear cells from that sample were used for TCR beta sequencing. The Qiagen DNeasy Blood Extraction Kit was used to extract genomic DNA from the blood cell samples. The library came from the immunoSEQ multiplex PCR assay. A mixture of 60 forward primers for TCR Vbeta segments and 13 reverse primers for TCR Jbeta segments was used in the multiplex PCR. A multiplex PCR assay on genomic DNA amplified the CDR3 region of rearranged TCR beta genes. On the Illumina HiSeq System, the amplified TCR beta libraries were sequenced as 87-base-pair reads. On the authors' methods: Across the 700 or so repertoires, a later analysis counted roughly 84 million unique TCR beta chains, some 11 million of which were shared by at least two donors. To remove PCR and sequencing errors, raw reads were error-corrected and collapsed into unique sequences using a nearest-neighbor algorithm that merged closely related sequences. V, D and J gene segments were assigned by aligning CDR3 sequences to IMGT reference sequences. For a sequence to be retained, a match of at least six nucleotides to both a V gene segment and a J gene segment was required. Rearrangements were called productive when the CDR3 lacked stop codons and stayed in frame with V and J; all others were non-productive. CDR3 was defined by IMGT convention, running from the second conserved V-encoded cysteine to the conserved J-encoded phenylalanine. Sequences without an unambiguous match to a single V gene segment were excluded from the earlier analysis of several hundred of the donors. An earlier analysis of just under 600 of the donors called V segments functional above 56.7% productive rearrangements and segregating when the between-donor standard deviation exceeded 5%. A statistical classification framework was built to diagnose cytomegalovirus status from the catalog of TCR beta chain sequences. V and J gene assignment, in a later analysis, came from comparing TCR nucleotide sequences with IMGT/GENE-DB human TR gene sequences. In a later analysis, CDR3 sequences and most-parsimonious VDJ recombination scenarios were assigned using the TCRdist pipeline. In a later analysis, every TCR beta chain was defined by the combination of its CDR3 amino acid sequence and its V-gene family, and reads without a unique V-gene family were dropped. A later analysis removed roughly 590 highly shared, low-generation-probability nucleotide sequences to deal with suspected cross-contamination and a sequencing artifact. In a later analysis, a clonal expansion index was calculated for each public chain from normalized within-repertoire ranks of inferred template counts. In a later analysis, generation probabilities were computed using a VDJ recombination model fitted to out-of-frame rearrangements, and the results were checked against IGoR. In a later analysis, TCR-TCR, TCR-HLA and TCR-CMV co-occurrence was scored with hypergeometric tests, and a repertoire-size bias correction was applied to TCR pairs. False discovery rates were estimated in a later analysis by permuting HLA or CMV assignments 20 times. A later analysis grouped co-occurring TCRs with DBSCAN, adding TCRdist sequence similarity when clustering within HLA-allele-positive subsets. For co-occurrence clustering, repertoires with fewer than 30,000 or more than 120,000 public chains were excluded, along with a handful of repertoires with anomalous nucleotide sharing. Held by TCRdb, this immuneACCESS table contains in-frame sequences only and omits some clones. Under half of the omission traces to an unresolved V gene where checked; the cause of the rest is unknown. That table supplies the V and J calls and clone size; D and trimming were determined from the DNA. The sample data list more than 50,000 clones, and 70% of these were observed just once. Just under 20% of the sample lies in the top ten.

Sequencing was done on a sample of PBMCs. The receptor's source is a woman aged 55-70 years in good health and CMV-seropositive.

DNA sequence: TGTGCCAGCAGCCAAGGACAGTATAATTCACCCCTCCACTTT. It specifies CASSQGQYNSPLHF. The rearranged chain carries TRBV28 and TRBJ1-6; TRBD1 is perhaps the D gene, given 6 matching bases. The CDR3 measures 14 amino acids from cysteine to phenylalanine. Kept here is only the CDR3 DNA, which spans 42 bases and is read in frame from base 1. CDR1 MDHEN and CDR2 SYDVKM were looked up in the germline V gene. V is reduced by 6 bases and J by 4 bases, leaving a spacing of 10 bases between them.